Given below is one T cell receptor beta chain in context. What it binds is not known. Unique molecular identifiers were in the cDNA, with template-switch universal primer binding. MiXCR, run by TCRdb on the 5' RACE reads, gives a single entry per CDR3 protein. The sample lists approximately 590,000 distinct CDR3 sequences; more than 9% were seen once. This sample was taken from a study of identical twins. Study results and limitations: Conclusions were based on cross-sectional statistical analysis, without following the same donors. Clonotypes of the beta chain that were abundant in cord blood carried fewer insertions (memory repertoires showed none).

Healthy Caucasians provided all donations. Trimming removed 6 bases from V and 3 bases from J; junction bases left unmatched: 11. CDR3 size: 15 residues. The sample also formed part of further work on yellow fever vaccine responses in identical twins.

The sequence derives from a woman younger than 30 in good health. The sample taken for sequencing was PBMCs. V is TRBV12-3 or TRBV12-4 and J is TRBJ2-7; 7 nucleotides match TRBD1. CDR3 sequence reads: CASRDSGTAGYEQYF. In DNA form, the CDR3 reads TGTGCCAGCAGAGACTCCGGGACAGCTGGCTACGAGCAGTACTTC.